A single sample gave rise to the 18 T cell receptor beta chains below, sequenced in a study of shared clonotypes between healthy human individuals. The assay was immunoSEQ multiplex PCR, and TCRdb's table has in-frame clones only and misses some. The table has 400,000 to 600,000 clones, approximately 95% seen once; the top ten hold about 0.067%. The sample was naive CD4+ T cells sorted from blood. This sample's subset: CD45RA+ positively selected. Receptors originate from a woman between 25 and 40 years old in good health.

This CDR3 reads CASSLLQVYGYTF. CDR3 DNA: TGTGCCAGCAGTTTACTCCAGGTTTATGGCTACACCTTC. The chain couples TRBV28 to TRBJ1-2; D unresolved. V was cut by 2 bases and J by 5 bases, with 9 bases left in between. The CDR3 totals 13 residues. The germline gives CDR1 MDHEN, CDR2 SYDVKM.

This chain uses TRBV6-1 with TRBJ1-2, with 7 bases matching TRBD1. The germline gives CDR1 MNHNS, CDR2 SASEGT. The ends lost 4 bases at V and 5 bases at J; junction bases unmatched: 10. The CDR3 spans 15 residues. CDR3 in DNA: TGTGCCAGCAGTGCCCCTCTGACAGGGAATTATGGCTACACCTTC. Translation: CASSAPLTGNYGYTF.

Worth noting for this clone: In the same sample, other DNA sequences code for this CDR3. The chain carries TRBV28 and TRBJ1-2, with no clear D. In germline, CDR1 is MDHEN, CDR2 SYDVKM. The CDR3 sequence is 12 residues long. Between the trimmed V and J ends, which lost 2 bases and 2 bases, there was a span of 3 bases. The CDR3 reads CASSLTNYGYTF. The CDR3 DNA reads TGTGCCAGCAGTTTAACGAACTATGGCTACACCTTC.

The V call is TRBV2, the J call TRBJ2-6; TRBD2 matches at 10 bases. The CDR3 has 17 amino acids. The germline V gene encodes CDR1 SNHLY and CDR2 FYNNEI. Unmatched junction bases numbered 6, after V lost 6 bases and J lost 1 base. CDR3 sequence reads: CASSNSGRSSGANVLTF. CDR3 coding DNA: TGTGCCAGCAGCAATAGCGGGAGGAGTTCTGGGGCCAACGTCCTGACTTTC.

The chain combines TRBV5-8 with TRBJ2-1, with D hard to call. V was shortened by 0 bases and J by 4 bases, with 14 bases between the two germline ends. The CDR3 is 16 amino acids. Germline CDR1 SGHTS, CDR2 YDEGEE. This CDR3 is CASSLGRGSFYNEQFF. The CDR3 coding sequence is TGTGCCAGCAGCTTGGGGCGCGGTTCCTTTTACAATGAGCAGTTCTTC.

This clone was recorded only once. The rearrangement joins TRBV5-6 to TRBJ2-7; 10 bases agree with TRBD2. The germline CDR1 and CDR2 sequences are SGHDT and YYEEEE. The junction had 11 bases not matched to a gene; V was cut back by 4 bases and J by 4 bases. This CDR3 region has 16 residues. As DNA, the CDR3 is TGTGCCAGCAGCACCTACCGGACTAGCGGTTCTTACGAGCAGTACTTC. The encoded protein is CASSTYRTSGSYEQYF.

The CDR3 protein is CASSDCRLAGGHRGSYEQYF. The CDR3 bases are TGTGCCAGCAGTGACTGCCGACTAGCGGGAGGGCACCGGGGTTCCTACGAGCAGTACTTC. The chain couples TRBV6-4 to TRBJ2-7, with TRBD2 matching over 14 bases. Germline V lookup: CDR1 MRHNA, CDR2 SNTAGT. Unmatched junction bases numbered 12, after V lost 1 base and J lost 1 base. The length of the CDR3 is 20 residues.

With respect to this clone: This specimen includes other DNA sequences encoding the same CDR3. The J gene is TRBJ2-3, the V gene TRBV28; D uncertain. Trimming removed 4 bases from V and 0 bases from J, with 5 bases in between. The CDR3 has 13 residues. Per germline, CDR1 MDHEN and CDR2 SYDVKM. The CDR3 loop reads CASSSPSTDTQYF. In DNA, the CDR3 is TGTGCCAGCAGTTCCCCTAGCACAGATACGCAGTATTTT.

V gene TRBV11-3 combines with J gene TRBJ2-7, with D possibly being TRBD2 (5 bases). The germline gives CDR1 SGHNT, CDR2 YENEEA. This CDR3 is 14 amino acids long. V gave up 4 bases and J gave up 6 bases, with 16 bases separating them. The CDR3 spells CASSSPRGVREQYF. The CDR3 nucleotides are TGTGCCAGCAGCTCCCCTCGGGGAGTTCGCGAGCAGTACTTC.

The chain employs TRBV9 and TRBJ1-6, with D uncertain. The CDR3 is made up of 16 amino acids. Between the trimmed V and J ends, which lost 3 bases and 5 bases, there was a span of 15 bases. CDR1 and CDR2 from the germline V gene are SGDLS and YYNGEE. The CDR3 region is CASSDHVSANNSPLHF. As DNA, the CDR3 is TGTGCCAGCAGCGACCATGTATCGGCGAATAATTCACCCCTCCACTTT. The whole variable domain, remainder taken from reference TRBV9 and TRBJ1-6, is DSGVTQTPKHLITATGQRVTLRCSPRSGDLSVYWYQQSLDQGLQFLIQYYNGEERAKGNILERFSAQQFPDLHSELNLSSLELGDSALYFCASSDHVSANNSPLHFGNGTRLTVT.

V gene TRBV28 combines with J gene TRBJ1-5; the match to TRBD1 covers 10 bases. In germline, CDR1 is MDHEN, CDR2 SYDVKM. The CDR3 length is 13 residues. After removal of 7 bases from V and 7 bases from J, the junction contained 4 bases not matched to a gene. The CDR3 DNA reads TGTGCCAGCACGACAGGGGGCAGGCAGCCCCAGCATTTT. Translating it yields CASTTGGRQPQHF. Complete variable domain (other parts from reference TRBV28 and TRBJ1-5): DVKVTQSSRYLVKRTGEKVFLECVQDMDHENMFWYRQDPGLGLRLIYFSYDVKMKEKGDIPEGYSVSREKKERFSLILESASTNQTSMYLCASTTGGRQPQHFGDGTRLSIL.

V gene TRBV7-9 combines with J gene TRBJ2-7; 14 positions match TRBD2. The CDR3 has 16 amino acids. The V gene's germline CDR1 is SEHNR and CDR2 FQNEAQ (reference sequence). J gave up 5 bases and V 5 bases, and 8 bases lay outside the gene matches. The CDR3 region has the DNA TGTGCCAGCAGCCCCGGGACTAGCGGGAGTGGAGACGAGCAGTACTTC. Protein sequence: CASSPGTSGSGDEQYF.

The J gene is TRBJ2-7, the V gene TRBV28; D is perhaps TRBD2 (5 bases). Trimming left V 6 bases short and J 3 bases short, with 12 bases between. There are 13 residues in the CDR3. Germline lookup yields CDR1 MDHEN and CDR2 SYDVKM. The CDR3 here is CASRRRADYEQYF. In DNA form, the CDR3 reads TGTGCCAGCAGGCGGCGGGCAGACTACGAGCAGTACTTC.

This sequence joins TRBV5-1 and TRBJ2-5, with 7 bases fitting TRBD1. Judging by the DNA end, TRBJ2-7 fits better; the J call may be wrong. The CDR3 runs 15 residues. Germline CDR1 and CDR2: SGHRS and YFSETQ. The CDR3 loop reads CASSFSGTASYEQYF. The CDR3 DNA reads TGCGCCAGCAGCTTTTCCGGGACAGCATCCTACGAGCAGTACTTC.

The chain is built from TRBV7-2 and TRBJ2-1; the match to TRBD1 covers 8 bases. Germline CDR1 reads SGHTA; CDR2 reads FQGNSA. Unmatched junction bases numbered 4, after V lost 3 bases and J lost 6 bases. The CDR3 is 14 residues long. CDR3 protein: CASSFGQGFNEQFF. In nucleotides, the CDR3 is TGTGCCAGCAGCTTTGGACAGGGATTCAATGAGCAGTTCTTC.

V is TRBV11-2 and J is TRBJ2-7; 7 nucleotides agree with TRBD1. V shed 7 bases, J shed 1 base, and the junction held 10 bases outside the gene matches. The CDR3 is made up of 15 amino acids. Germline V gene lookup returns CDR1 SGHAT and CDR2 FQNNGV. The CDR3 DNA follows: TGTGCCAGCACCCTAACCAGGACAGGATCCTACGAGCAGTACTTC. It specifies CASTLTRTGSYEQYF. The whole variable domain, remainder taken from reference TRBV11-2 and TRBJ2-7, is EAGVAQSPRYKIIEKRQSVAFWCNPISGHATLYWYQQILGQGPKLLIQFQNNGVVDDSQLPKDRFSAERLKGVDSTLKIQPAKLEDSAVYLCASTLTRTGSYEQYFGPGTRLTVT.

The rearrangement links TRBV7-8 to TRBJ2-7; either TRBD1 or TRBD2 may fit D (7 bases each). Between the trimmed V and J ends, which lost 4 bases and 2 bases, there was a span of 9 bases. This CDR3 comprises 13 residues. Germline V lookup: CDR1 SGHVS, CDR2 FQNEAQ. In DNA form, the CDR3 reads TGTGCCAGCAGCTCAGGGGGGGCCTACGAGCAGTACTTC. Translated, it gives CASSSGGAYEQYF.

This CDR3 reads CASSLVTGGSEKLFF. In nucleotides, the CDR3 is TGCGCCAGCAGCTTGGTTACCGGTGGATCCGAAAAACTGTTTTTT. V usage is TRBV5-1 and J usage is TRBJ1-4, with unresolved D. With 0 bases removed from V and 8 bases from J, the gap between germline ends came to 14 bases. Germline loops: CDR1 SGHRS, CDR2 YFSETQ. The CDR3 covers 15 residues.